These 3 T cell receptor beta chains were sequenced from one sample in a study of control samples from healthy donors and cancer patients. Libraries were prepared by immunoSEQ multiplex PCR; TCRdb keeps only in-frame clonotypes and omits some of them. The sample lists about 170,000 clones; about 91% were seen once. The sample was blood. The origin of the receptors is a woman aged 25-40 years in good health.

V gene TRBV27 combines with J gene TRBJ1-1; 10 bases are a match to TRBD1. V lost 4 bases and J lost 3; bases outside the gene matches: 2. The CDR3 contains 14 residues. CDR1 and CDR2 (germline): MNHEY, SMNVEV (reference sequence). This chain's CDR3 is CASSSGTGDTEAFF. DNA for the CDR3: TGTGCCAGCAGTTCCGGGACAGGGGACACTGAAGCTTTCTTT.

The chain joins TRBV28 to TRBJ1-2; unclear D gene. CDR1 and CDR2 (germline): MDHEN, SYDVKM. The CDR3 loop spans 13 amino acids. V lost 5 bases and J 7 bases, leaving 14 bases between the germline ends. In nucleotides, the CDR3 is TGTGCCAGCAGTCTCTGGCCCGAGACTGGCTACACCTTC. Encoded protein: CASSLWPETGYTF.

The chain employs TRBV7-9 and TRBJ2-2, with 8 bases matching TRBD1. The trim removed 5 bases at V and 8 bases at J, leaving 1 base unmatched. Looked up from germline, CDR1 is SEHNR and CDR2 is FQNEAQ (reference sequence). This CDR3 contains 12 residues. The CDR3 DNA reads as TGTGCCAGCAGCCAGGGGGCTGGGGAGCTGTTTTTT. Protein product: CASSQGAGELFF.